This TCR beta chain comes out of a study of response to subunit inactivated influenza vaccine (dated by TCRdb to the late 2010s). For the study in its entirety: Deep quantitative T cell receptor repertoire profiling was used in the study to track responses to a trivalent subunit inactivated influenza vaccine.

The germline V end is reduced by 0 bases and the J end by 7 bases; junction bases left unmatched: 9. The CDR3 covers 16 residues, taking in both the cysteine and the phenylalanine. Only CDR3 DNA remains: 48 bases, in frame from the first base. Sequences SGHRS (CDR1) and YFSETQ (CDR2) are obtained from the germline V gene. This clonotype was detected ten times or more. Its antigen is not yet known. There are no base qualities to consult, and no much larger clone falls within one base. Preparation of the library involved RT-PCR. The sequencer was an Illumina HiSeq 2500. TCRdb reanalyzed the raw reads on its own, using fastp at Q25 for trimming and MiXCR for clone calling, and kept in-frame beta chains. Rows are combined by CDR3 protein, so each entry shows the most common genes and DNA. The sample profile shows around 540,000 distinct CDR3 sequences; 10% to 15% of them were found once. The ten largest clones represent about a tenth of the sample.

Results the study describes overall, beyond this receptor: The authors suggested that each seasonal influenza vaccination may recruit only a limited number of new T cells.

The specimen was PBMCs from blood, collected on the day of vaccination. The TCR comes from a man in his forties or fifties who received an inactivated influenza vaccine. Donor details come from another sample of the same person, matched by shared clones. The receptor chain draws on TRBV5-1 and TRBJ2-1, with 8 central nucleotides matching TRBD2. In nucleotides, the sequence is TGCGCCAGCAGCTTGGATCCTAGCGGGTTGTGGAATGAGCAGTTCTTC. It encodes CASSLDPSGLWNEQFF.